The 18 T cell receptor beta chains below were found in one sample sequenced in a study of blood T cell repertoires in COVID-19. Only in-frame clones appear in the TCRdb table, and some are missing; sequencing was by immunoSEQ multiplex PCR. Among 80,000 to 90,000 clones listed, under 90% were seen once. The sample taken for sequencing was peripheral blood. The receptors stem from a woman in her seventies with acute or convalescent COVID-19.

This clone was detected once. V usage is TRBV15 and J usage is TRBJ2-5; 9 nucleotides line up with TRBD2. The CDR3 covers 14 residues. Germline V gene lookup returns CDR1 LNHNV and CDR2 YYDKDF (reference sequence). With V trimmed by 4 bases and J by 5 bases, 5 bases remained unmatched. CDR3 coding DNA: TGTGCCACCAGCACGAGCGGGGGGCGGGAGACCCAGTACTTC. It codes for CATSTSGGRETQYF.

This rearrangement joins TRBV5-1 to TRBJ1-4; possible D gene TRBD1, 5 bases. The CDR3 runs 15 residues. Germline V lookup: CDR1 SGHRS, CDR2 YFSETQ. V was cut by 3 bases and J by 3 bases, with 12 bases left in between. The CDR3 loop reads CASSSGRGSNEKLFF. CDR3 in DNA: TGCGCCAGCAGCTCGGGGCGGGGTTCTAATGAAAAACTGTTTTTT.

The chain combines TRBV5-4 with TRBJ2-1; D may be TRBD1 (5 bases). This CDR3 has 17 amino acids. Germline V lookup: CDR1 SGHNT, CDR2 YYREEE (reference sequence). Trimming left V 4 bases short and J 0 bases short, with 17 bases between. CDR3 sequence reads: CASSRANRPGSYNEQFF. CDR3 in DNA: TGTGCCAGCAGCCGAGCCAACAGGCCTGGCTCCTACAATGAGCAGTTCTTC.

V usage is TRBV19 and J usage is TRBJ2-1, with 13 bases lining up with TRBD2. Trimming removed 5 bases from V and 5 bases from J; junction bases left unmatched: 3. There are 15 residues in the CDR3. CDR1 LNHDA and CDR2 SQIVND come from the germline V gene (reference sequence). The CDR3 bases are TGTGCCAGTAGTGGACTAGCGGGAGAGGACAATGAGCAGTTCTTC. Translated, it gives CASSGLAGEDNEQFF.

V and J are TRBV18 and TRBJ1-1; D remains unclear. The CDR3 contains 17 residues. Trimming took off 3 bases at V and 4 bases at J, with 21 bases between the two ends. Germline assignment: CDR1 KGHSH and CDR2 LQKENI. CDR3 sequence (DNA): TGTGCCAGCTCACCCTCAGGAGGTGCGGGAGGTGGCACTGAAGCTTTCTTT. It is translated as CASSPSGGAGGGTEAFF.

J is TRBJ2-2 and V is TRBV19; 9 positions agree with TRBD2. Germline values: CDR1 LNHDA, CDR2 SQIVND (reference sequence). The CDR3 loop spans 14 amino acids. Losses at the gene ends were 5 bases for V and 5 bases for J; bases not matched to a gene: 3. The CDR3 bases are TGTGCCAGTAGTGCGAGCGGGGGGACCGGGGAGCTGTTTTTT. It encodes CASSASGGTGELFF.

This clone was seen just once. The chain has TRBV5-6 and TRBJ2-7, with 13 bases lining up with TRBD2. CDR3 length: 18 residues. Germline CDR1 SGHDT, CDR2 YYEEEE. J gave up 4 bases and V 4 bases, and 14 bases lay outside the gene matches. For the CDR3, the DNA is TGTGCCAGCAGCCTGGGACTAGCGGGGCCGGTAAGGACGTACGAGCAGTACGTC. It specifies CASSLGLAGPVRTYEQYV.

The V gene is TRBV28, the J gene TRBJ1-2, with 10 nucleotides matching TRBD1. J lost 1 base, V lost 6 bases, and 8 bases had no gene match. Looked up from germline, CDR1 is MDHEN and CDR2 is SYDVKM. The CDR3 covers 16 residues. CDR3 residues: CASRLTGTGDNYGYTF. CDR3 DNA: TGTGCCAGCAGGCTGACCGGGACAGGGGATAACTATGGCTACACCTTC.

The CDR3 region is CATGQYSGNTIYF. CDR3 sequence (DNA): TGTGCCACGGGACAGTACTCTGGAAACACCATATATTTT. The chain is built from TRBV5-4 and TRBJ1-3, with 7 bases lining up with TRBD1. The V gene's germline CDR1 is SGHNT and CDR2 YYREEE (reference sequence). This CDR3 has 13 amino acids. Trimming took 9 bases from V and 0 from J; bases not matched to a gene: 3. Full variable domain (outside the CDR3, taken from reference TRBV5-4 and TRBJ1-3): ETGVTQSPTHLIKTRGQQVTLRCSSQSGHNTVSWYQQALGQGPQFIFQYYREEENGRGNFPPRFSGLQFPNYSSELNVNALELDDSALYLCATGQYSGNTIYFGEGSWLTVV.

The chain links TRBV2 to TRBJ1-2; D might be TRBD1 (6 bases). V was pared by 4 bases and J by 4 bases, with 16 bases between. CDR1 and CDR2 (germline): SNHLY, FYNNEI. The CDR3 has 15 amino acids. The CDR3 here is CASSAAAGVTYGYTF. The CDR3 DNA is TGTGCCAGCAGTGCTGCGGCAGGGGTAACCTATGGCTACACCTTC.

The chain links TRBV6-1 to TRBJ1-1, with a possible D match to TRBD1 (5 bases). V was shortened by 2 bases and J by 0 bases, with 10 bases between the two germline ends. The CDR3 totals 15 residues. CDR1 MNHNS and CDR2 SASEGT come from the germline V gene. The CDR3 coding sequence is TGTGCCAGCAGTGAATTGGGGGGGATGAACACTGAAGCTTTCTTT. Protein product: CASSELGGMNTEAFF.

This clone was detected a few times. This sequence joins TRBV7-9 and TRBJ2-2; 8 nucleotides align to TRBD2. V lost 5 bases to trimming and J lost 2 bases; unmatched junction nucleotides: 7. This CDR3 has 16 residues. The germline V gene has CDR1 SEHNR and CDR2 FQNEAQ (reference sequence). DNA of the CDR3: TGTGCCAGCAGCACCGGAGCGGGGGTTAACACCGGGGAGCTGTTTTTT. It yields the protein CASSTGAGVNTGELFF.

The CDR3 coding sequence is TGTGCCAGCAGCCAAGTGATAGCGGGAAGCACAGATACGCAGTATTTT. Amino acids: CASSQVIAGSTDTQYF. The chain employs TRBV4-2 and TRBJ2-3; 8 bases fit TRBD2. Losses at the gene ends were 1 base for V and 0 bases for J; bases not matched to a gene: 3. Germline CDR1 LGHNA, CDR2 YNFKEQ. The CDR3 runs to 16 residues.

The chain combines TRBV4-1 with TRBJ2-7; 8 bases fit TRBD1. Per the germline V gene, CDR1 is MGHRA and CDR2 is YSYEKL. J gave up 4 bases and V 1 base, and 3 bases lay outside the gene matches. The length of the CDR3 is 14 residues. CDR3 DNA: TGCGCCAGCAGCCAAGGGACAGGGCCGTACGAGCAGTACGTC. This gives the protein CASSQGTGPYEQYV.

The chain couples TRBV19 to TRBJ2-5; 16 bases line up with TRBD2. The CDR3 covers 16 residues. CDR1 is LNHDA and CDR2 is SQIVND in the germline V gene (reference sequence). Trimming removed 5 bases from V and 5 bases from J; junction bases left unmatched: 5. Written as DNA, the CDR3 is TGTGCCAGTAGTGCAGGGACTAGCGGGAGGGGGGAGACCCAGTACTTC. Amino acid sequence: CASSAGTSGRGETQYF.

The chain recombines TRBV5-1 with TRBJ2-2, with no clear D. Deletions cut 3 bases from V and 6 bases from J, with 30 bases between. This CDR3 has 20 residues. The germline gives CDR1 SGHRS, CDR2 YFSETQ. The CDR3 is CASSSLPDTLRLPRAGELFF. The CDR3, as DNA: TGCGCCAGCAGCTCTCTCCCAGACACCCTACGTCTCCCACGAGCCGGGGAGCTGTTTTTT. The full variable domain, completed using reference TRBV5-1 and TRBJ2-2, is KAGVTQTPRYLIKTRGQQVTLSCSPISGHRSVSWYQQTPGQGLQFLFEYFSETQRNKGNFPGRFSGRQFSNSRSEMNVSTLELGDSALYLCASSSLPDTLRLPRAGELFFGEGSRLTVL.

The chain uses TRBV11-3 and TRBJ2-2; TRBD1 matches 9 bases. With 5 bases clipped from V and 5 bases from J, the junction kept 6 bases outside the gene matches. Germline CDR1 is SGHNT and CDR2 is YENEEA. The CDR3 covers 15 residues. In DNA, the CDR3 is TGTGCCAGCAGCCCGACTGGACAGGGGACCGGGGAGCTGTTTTTT. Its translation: CASSPTGQGTGELFF.

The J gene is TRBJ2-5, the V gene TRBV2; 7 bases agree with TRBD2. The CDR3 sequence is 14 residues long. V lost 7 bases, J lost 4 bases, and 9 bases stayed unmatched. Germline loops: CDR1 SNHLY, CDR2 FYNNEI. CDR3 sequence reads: CASTLARIRETQYF. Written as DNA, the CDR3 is TGTGCCAGCACACTAGCGCGGATACGAGAGACCCAGTACTTC.